This is a list of T cell receptor beta chains from one sample in a study of T cell responses to AZD1222 COVID-19 vaccine. Clones were read by immunoSEQ multiplex PCR, and TCRdb kept only the in-frame ones, dropping some. The data show just over 80,000 clones, 85% to 90% seen once. The sequences come from peripheral blood, collected on day 0 of AZD1222 vaccination. These receptors were taken from an adult in good health. Both conserved end residues are part of each CDR3. The order of the fields is J gene, V gene, clone size, D gene, CDR3 protein, CDR3 DNA. A D gene is named only where the DNA matches it firmly. Where a row states a size, it is once, few, many or the class of an expanded clone; other rows omit it.

TRBJ2-2 TRBV7-6 - - CASTIMSGGLKNTGELFF TGTGCCAGCACTATTATGTCGGGGGGCCTCAAGAACACCGGGGAGCTGTTTTTT
TRBJ2-7 TRBV11-2 - - CASSLGLRGYEQYF TGTGCCAGCAGCTTAGGTCTCAGAGGGTACGAGCAGTACTTC
TRBJ1-2 TRBV2 - - CASNPSGSGYGYTF TGTGCCAGCAACCCCTCAGGGTCCGGCTATGGCTACACCTTC
TRBJ1-6 TRBV19 - - CASSKGQGVINSPLHF TGTGCCAGTAGTAAGGGGCAAGGGGTTATTAATTCACCCCTCCACTTT
TRBJ2-7 TRBV27 - TRBD1 CASSPWTGSYEQYF TGTGCCAGCAGTCCCTGGACAGGTTCCTACGAGCAGTACTTC
TRBJ2-5 TRBV23-1 once - CASSHPSGALGSTQYF TGCGCCAGCAGTCATCCGAGTGGGGCTCTCGGGAGTACCCAGTACTTC
TRBJ2-1 TRBV11-1 - - CASSLGDEGDNEQFF TGTGCCAGCAGCTTAGGGGACGAGGGTGACAATGAGCAGTTCTTC
TRBJ2-5 TRBV7-2 - - CASSLQRGGETQYF TGTGCCAGCAGCTTACAAAGGGGCGGGGAGACCCAGTACTTC
TRBJ2-3 TRBV7-2 - TRBD2 CASSHPGLAGTDTQYF TGTGCCAGCAGCCACCCAGGACTAGCGGGGACAGATACGCAGTATTTT
TRBJ1-2 TRBV19 - TRBD1 CASSRGQYGYTF TGTGCCAGCTCCAGGGGGCAATATGGCTACACCTTC
TRBJ2-1 TRBV6-5 few - CASSPTGEVNEQFF TGTGCCAGCAGTCCCACGGGGGAGGTGAATGAGCAGTTCTTC
TRBJ1-1 TRBV28 - TRBD1 CASSIQGAEYIEAFF TGTGCCAGCAGCATACAGGGGGCGGAGTACATTGAAGCTTTCTTT
TRBJ1-2 TRBV6-1 - TRBD1 CASSEAGGRGHYGYTF TGTGCCAGCAGTGAAGCGGGAGGTAGGGGGCACTATGGCTACACCTTC
TRBJ2-4 TRBV24-1 - - CATSDLMGSLAKNIQYF TGTGCCACCAGTGATTTGATGGGCTCTCTAGCCAAAAACATTCAGTACTTC
TRBJ2-7 TRBV27 - - CASSSQGGVSYEQYF TGTGCCAGCAGTTCCCAGGGGGGGGTCTCCTACGAGCAGTACTTC
TRBJ2-3 TRBV7-6 - TRBD1 CASSLPDREFGTDTQYF TGTGCCAGCAGCTTACCCGACAGGGAATTTGGCACAGATACGCAGTATTTT
TRBJ1-5 TRBV7-9 - - CASSLGGASNQPQHF TGTGCCAGCAGCTTAGGAGGGGCGAGCAATCAGCCCCAGCATTTT
TRBJ1-1 TRBV28 - - CASTLLSYTEAFF TGTGCCAGCACCCTATTGAGCTACACTGAAGCTTTCTTT
TRBJ1-1 TRBV6-5 - - CAIIFSGEAFF TGTGCCATTATCTTTAGCGGTGAAGCTTTCTTT
TRBJ1-6 TRBV9 - - CASSFNNSPLHF TGTGCCAGCAGCTTCAATAATTCACCCCTCCACTTT
TRBJ1-5 TRBV16 once - CASTEQGVDQPQHF TGTGCCAGCACTGAACAGGGTGTCGATCAGCCCCAGCATTTT
TRBJ1-5 TRBV25-1 - - CASSTSGARSNQPQHF -
TRBJ1-1 TRBV12-3/TRBV12-4 - - CASSVALEAFF TGTGCCAGCAGTGTCGCCCTTGAAGCTTTCTTT
TRBJ2-1 TRBV19 - TRBD2 CASSIIPSGGPYNEQFF TGTGCCAGTAGTATTATCCCTAGCGGGGGGCCTTACAATGAGCAGTTCTTC
TRBJ1-5 TRBV27 few - CARCGNGGGFIPRQPQHF TGTGCCAGGTGTGGGAACGGGGGCGGCTTTATTCCTAGGCAGCCCCAGCATTTT
TRBJ1-5 TRBV30 - TRBD1 CAWSPPGQGNQPQHF TGTGCCTGGAGCCCTCCGGGACAGGGAAATCAGCCCCAGCATTTT
TRBJ1-5 TRBV6-2/TRBV6-3 - TRBD1 CASSTTGGDSNQPQHF TGTGCCAGCAGTACCACAGGGGGGGATAGCAATCAGCCCCAGCATTTT
TRBJ2-5 TRBV4-2 - - CASSPNTGRGGQETQYF TGTGCCAGCAGCCCAAATACAGGGAGAGGGGGCCAAGAGACCCAGTACTTC
TRBJ1-1 TRBV14 - - CASSLVGGAMNTEAFF TGTGCCAGCAGCCTTGTGGGGGGGGCAATGAACACTGAAGCTTTCTTT
TRBJ1-2 TRBV11-2 - TRBD1 CASSLNKDRFIYGYTF TGTGCCAGCAGCTTAAATAAGGACAGGTTTATCTATGGCTACACCTTC
TRBJ1-2 TRBV4-1 - - CASSQDWGAPGYTF TGCGCCAGCAGCCAAGATTGGGGGGCGCCCGGCTACACCTTC
TRBJ2-2 TRBV7-3 - TRBD1 CASSLYRGLTTGELFF TGTGCCAGCAGCTTATACAGGGGGCTAACAACCGGGGAGCTGTTTTTT
TRBJ2-3 TRBV5-1 - - CASSSRQLSSADTQYF TGCGCCAGCAGCTCTCGCCAACTTTCTAGCGCAGATACGCAGTATTTT
TRBJ2-7 TRBV7-2 once - CASSLGAYEQYF TGTGCCAGCAGCTTAGGAGCGTACGAGCAGTACTTC
TRBJ1-1 TRBV6-5 - - CASSYSRGLGSEAFF TGTGCCAGCAGTTACAGTAGGGGTCTAGGAAGTGAAGCTTTCTTT
TRBJ2-3 TRBV19 - - CASSHATSTDTQYF TGTGCCAGTAGTCACGCTACTAGCACAGATACGCAGTATTTT
TRBJ1-3 TRBV5-1 few TRBD1 CASSPRTGALLNSGNTIYF TGCGCCAGCAGCCCGCGGACAGGGGCCTTACTGAACTCTGGAAACACCATATATTTT
TRBJ1-1 TRBV15 - - CATSRRQNTEAFF TGTGCCACCAGCAGAAGACAGAACACTGAAGCTTTCTTT
TRBJ1-5 TRBV4-3 - TRBD1 CASSQRQGGQPQHF TGCGCCAGCAGCCAAAGACAGGGTGGGCAGCCCCAGCATTTT
TRBJ1-6 TRBV28 - - CASSSPQGADNSPLHF TGTGCCAGCAGTTCGCCACAGGGAGCGGATAATTCACCCCTCCACTTT
TRBJ2-3 TRBV7-8 once - CASSLVELQNTDTQYF TGTGCCAGCAGCTTAGTCGAACTCCAAAACACAGATACGCAGTATTTT
TRBJ1-2 TRBV27 once - CASSSGPGPLGHGYTF TGTGCCAGCAGTTCGGGGCCGGGACCCCTGGGGCATGGCTACACCTTC